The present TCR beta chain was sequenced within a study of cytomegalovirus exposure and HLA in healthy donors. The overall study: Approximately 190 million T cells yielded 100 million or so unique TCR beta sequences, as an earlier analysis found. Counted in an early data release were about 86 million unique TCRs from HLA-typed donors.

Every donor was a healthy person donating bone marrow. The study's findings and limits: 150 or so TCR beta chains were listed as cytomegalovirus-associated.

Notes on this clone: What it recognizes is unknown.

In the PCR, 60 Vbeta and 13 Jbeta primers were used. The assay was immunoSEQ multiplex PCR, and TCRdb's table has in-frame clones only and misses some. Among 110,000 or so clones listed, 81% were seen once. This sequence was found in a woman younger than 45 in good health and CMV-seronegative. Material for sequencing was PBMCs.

CDR3 in DNA: TGTGCCAGCAGCCGCGTTGGGAGTAATTCACCCCTCCACTTT. Translation gives CASSRVGSNSPLHF. The V and J genes are TRBV14 and TRBJ1-6; no firm D call. Per germline, CDR1 SGHDN and CDR2 FVKESK. Trimming removed 4 bases from V and 6 bases from J, with 10 bases in between. The CDR3 covers 14 residues.